Sequencing of this TCR beta chain was carried out in a study of naive and memory T cell subsets. Study results and limitations: Especially in CD8 cells, naive repertoires contained a few larger clonotypes, possibly CD45RA-re-expressing memory cells.

An equimolar mix of two oligonucleotides served as the beta constant-region primer for TRBC1 and TRBC2. Four rounds of PCR amplified the ligated cDNA using nested alpha and beta constant-region primers plus SP2. A single record per CDR3 protein comes from TCRdb applying MiXCR to the UMI-ligation and nested PCR reads. The profile shows tens of thousands of distinct CDR3 sequences, approximately 11% of them singletons. This clonotype appeared a few times. The antigen is unknown. V shed 3 bases and J shed 0 bases, with 7 bases lying between them. Germline V lookup: CDR1 SGHTA, CDR2 FQGTGA. This CDR3 region has 14 residues.

The specimen was naive CD4+ T cells from blood. This sequence originates from a human donor in good health. The genes are TRBV7-3 and TRBJ2-3; a weak D match, TRBD2 (5 bases). CDR3 loop: CASSLGSSTDTQYF. CDR3 sequence (DNA): TGTGCCAGCAGCTTGGGGAGTAGCACAGATACGCAGTATTTT.